This T cell receptor beta chain was found in a study of T cell responses to AZD1222 COVID-19 vaccine. Findings and caveats of the study: Samples come after the peak T cell response, not at day 14. Spike-wide vaccine-associated CD4 TCRs dominated at 160-218 and 743-854.

Trimming pared 1 base from V and 6 bases from J, leaving 28 bases between. This CDR3 contains 20 residues. Germline values: CDR1 WNHNN, CDR2 SYGVQD (reference sequence). Sequencing was performed with immunoSEQ multiplex PCR; in TCRdb, only in-frame clones are kept and a portion is missing. The sample has some 110,000 clones, about 89% seen once. In the case of this clone: Its cognate antigen is unknown.

This receptor was identified in an adult who received the AZD1222 COVID-19 vaccine. J is TRBJ1-5 and V is TRBV10-1, with D possibly being TRBD1 (5 bases). Material: peripheral blood, obtained 28 days after the second AZD1222 dose. The CDR3 reads CASSELCGAGDPRDCQPQHF. CDR3 nucleotides: TGCGCCAGCAGTGAGTTGTGTGGCGCGGGGGACCCAAGGGATTGTCAGCCCCAGCATTTT.